The rows below give T cell receptor beta chains drawn from one sample of a study of blood T cell repertoires in COVID-19. Produced via immunoSEQ multiplex PCR; TCRdb's table is partial and in-frame only. The sample lists some 68,000 clones, roughly 80% seen once, with 28% in the top ten. The sample was peripheral blood. The receptors shown here come from a man aged 65 to 85 with acute or convalescent COVID-19. CDR3s include the opening cysteine and the closing phenylalanine or tryptophan. A D gene is named only where the DNA matches it firmly. The size of a clone is reported for some rows only, either as once, few or many, or as a class for expanded clones.

V gene	D gene	clone size	J gene	CDR3 length	CDR3 protein	CDR3 DNA
TRBV19	.	.	TRBJ2-7	14	CASSQRVGGYEQYF	TGTGCCAGTAGTCAAAGGGTAGGGGGCTACGAGCAGTACTTC
TRBV18	TRBD1	many	TRBJ1-1	15	CASSPVAGGDTEAFF	TGTGCCAGCTCACCAGTAGCAGGGGGTGACACTGAAGCTTTCTTT
TRBV6-5	TRBD1	.	TRBJ1-1	14	CASSLTGGGTEAFF	TGTGCCAGCAGTCTGACAGGGGGGGGGACTGAAGCTTTCTTT
TRBV4-3	.	medium-sized	TRBJ1-2	16	CASTPTARPIDGGYTF	TGCGCCAGCACACCTACGGCGCGCCCCATCGACGGGGGCTACACCTTC
TRBV24-1	TRBD1	.	TRBJ1-1	15	CATSDGGQGVTEAFF	TGTGCCACCAGTGATGGCGGACAGGGAGTAACTGAAGCTTTCTTT
TRBV30	TRBD2	.	TRBJ2-7	15	CAWSPFTGGTYEQYF	TGTGCCTGGAGCCCTTTCACGGGAGGAACCTACGAGCAGTACTTC
TRBV7-9	.	.	TRBJ2-2	13	CASSLPPSGELFF	TGTGCCAGCAGCTTACCCCCTTCCGGGGAGCTGTTTTTT
TRBV19	.	.	TRBJ2-5	13	CASSSGTEETQYF	TGTGCCAGTAGTTCCGGGACTGAAGAGACCCAGTACTTC
TRBV7-2	.	.	TRBJ1-6	16	CASSFSRGLVNSPLHF	TGTGCCAGCAGCTTCAGCAGGGGCTTGGTGAACTCACCCCTCCACTTT
TRBV2	.	once	TRBJ1-2	14	CASSVQAFPYGYTF	TGTGCCAGCAGTGTACAGGCGTTTCCCTATGGCTACACCTTC
TRBV5-4	.	.	TRBJ2-5	14	CASSLSGVAETQYF	TGTGCCAGCAGCTTGTCAGGGGTGGCAGAGACCCAGTACTTC
TRBV5-4	.	.	TRBJ1-1	11	CASVTGTEAFF	TGTGCCAGCGTCACGGGCACTGAAGCTTTCTTT
TRBV11-3	TRBD2	.	TRBJ2-1	16	CASSISLAGENNEQFF	TGTGCCAGCAGCATCTCCTTAGCGGGAGAGAACAATGAGCAGTTCTTC
TRBV7-3	TRBD2	.	TRBJ2-1	15	CASSHSGRSHNEQFF	TGTGCCAGCAGCCACAGCGGGAGGAGCCACAATGAGCAGTTCTTC
TRBV5-4	.	.	TRBJ2-1	14	CASSSGLKWNEQFF	TGTGCCAGCAGCTCCGGACTGAAATGGAATGAGCAGTTCTTC
TRBV3-1/TRBV3-2	.	.	TRBJ2-1	16	CASSPRTTRNDNEQFF	TGTGCCAGCAGCCCCCGGACTACCAGAAATGACAATGAGCAGTTCTTC
TRBV19	.	.	TRBJ1-2	14	CASSPPTGRGGYTF	TGTGCCAGTAGCCCCCCGACAGGACGCGGTGGCTACACCTTC
TRBV14	.	.	TRBJ2-1	13	CASSQTGYNEQFF	TGTGCCAGCAGCCAAACAGGGTACAATGAGCAGTTCTTC
TRBV19	.	.	TRBJ1-1	15	CASSIDQGGGSEAFF	TGTGCCAGTAGTATCGACCAAGGGGGGGGAAGCGAAGCTTTCTTT
TRBV29-1	.	.	TRBJ2-1	14	CSVERDHSYNEQFF	TGCAGCGTTGAGCGGGACCACTCCTACAATGAGCAGTTCTTC
TRBV7-2	TRBD2	.	TRBJ2-7	16	CASSSRTSGDRYEQYF	TGTGCCAGCAGCTCCCGGACTAGCGGGGACAGATACGAGCAGTACTTC
TRBV5-1	.	.	TRBJ1-4	14	CASRGAATNEKLFF	TGCGCCAGCAGAGGGGCCGCAACTAATGAAAAACTGTTTTTT
TRBV15	.	.	TRBJ2-5	13	CATKARAGETQYF	TGTGCCACCAAAGCAAGGGCGGGGGAGACCCAGTACTTC
TRBV6-5	TRBD1	.	TRBJ2-7	15	CASSYGDRESNEQYF	TGTGCCAGCAGTTACGGCGACAGGGAAAGTAACGAGCAGTACTTC
TRBV7-3	.	.	TRBJ1-1	13	CASSLSSNTEAFF	TGTGCCAGCAGCTTATCGTCGAACACTGAAGCTTTCTTT
TRBV5-1	.	.	TRBJ2-2	15	CASSLEGRHTGELFF	TGCGCCAGCAGCTTGGAGGGGAGGCACACCGGGGAGCTGTTTTTT
TRBV6-5	TRBD1	once	TRBJ2-2	15	CASRGDRVKTGELFF	TGTGCCAGCAGGGGGGACAGGGTGAAAACCGGGGAGCTGTTTTTT
TRBV11-2	.	.	TRBJ2-1	14	CASSLDPSLNEQFF	TGTGCCAGCAGCTTAGATCCCTCTTTGAATGAGCAGTTCTTC
TRBV30	.	.	TRBJ1-3	15	CAWSRSFIAGNTIYF	TGTGCCTGGAGTCGGAGTTTCATAGCTGGAAACACCATATATTTT
TRBV19	.	few	TRBJ1-5	15	CASSILVRYRQPQHF	TGTGCCAGTAGTATTCTGGTGAGATATCGTCAGCCCCAGCATTTT
TRBV5-6	TRBD1	.	TRBJ1-4	16	CASSLGPGTGREKLFF	TGTGCCAGCAGCTTGGGCCCCGGGACAGGGCGTGAAAAACTGTTTTTT
TRBV4-2	.	.	TRBJ2-1	17	CASSQDPGTGKYNEQFF	TGTGCCAGCAGCCAGGATCCGGGTACCGGGAAATACAATGAGCAGTTCTTC
TRBV4-3	TRBD1	.	TRBJ2-7	15	CASSQRQGSRYEQYF	TGCGCCAGCAGCCAAAGACAGGGTTCTCGTTACGAGCAGTACTTC
TRBV18	TRBD1	few	TRBJ1-6	14	CASSHDRGNSPLHF	TGTGCCAGCTCACATGACAGGGGGAATTCACCCCTCCACTTT
TRBV6-2/TRBV6-3	TRBD1	.	TRBJ2-7	16	CASSTPTGTGSYEQYF	TGTGCCAGCAGTACCCCGACCGGGACAGGGTCCTACGAGCAGTACTTC
TRBV11-3	TRBD1	.	TRBJ2-1	14	CASSHSKGANEQFF	TGTGCCAGCAGCCACTCGAAGGGGGCCAATGAGCAGTTCTTC
TRBV30	TRBD2	.	TRBJ2-5	15	CAWSPSGRLQETQYF	TGTGCCTGGAGTCCTAGCGGGAGGTTACAAGAGACCCAGTACTTC
TRBV27	TRBD1	.	TRBJ1-2	16	CASSFAPGQGAPGYTF	TGTGCCAGCAGTTTCGCACCGGGACAGGGGGCGCCTGGCTACACCTTC
TRBV28	.	.	TRBJ1-2	12	CATSGGGYGYTF	TGTGCCACCTCGGGGGGGGGCTATGGCTACACCTTC
TRBV3-1/TRBV3-2	TRBD1	.	TRBJ1-2	13	CASSLGQEGGYTF	TGTGCCAGCAGCCTAGGACAGGAAGGTGGCTACACCTTC
TRBV6-1	.	.	TRBJ1-2	13	CASSDLSRGGYTF	TGTGCCAGCAGTGATCTGTCAAGGGGAGGCTACACCTTC
TRBV21-1	.	.	TRBJ1-2	19	CASSKCASASPDRDYGYTF	TGTGCCAGCAGCAAATGCGCCTCAGCCTCGCCGGACAGAGACTATGGCTACACCTTC